This T cell receptor (beta chain) stems from a study of blood T cell repertoires in COVID-19. Study-wide background: From the United States, Italy and Spain came samples of acute and convalescent COVID-19. From T cells, B-cell-depleted T cells, or PBMCs came the material, which was cDNA or gDNA.

Profiling relied on immunoSEQ multiplex PCR, and the TCRdb table lists in-frame clones only, not all of them. The table includes 70,000 to 80,000 clones, approximately 86% detected once. Germline values: CDR1 LGHDT, CDR2 YNNKEL (reference sequence). The CDR3 is 12 residues long. Trimming removed 3 bases from V and 11 bases from J, with 13 bases in between. The chain is built from TRBV3-1 (or the pseudogene TRBV3-2) and TRBJ1-1, with TRBD1 as a possible D gene (6 bases). Sequencing was performed on peripheral blood. The receptor was derived from a woman in her fifties or sixties with acute or convalescent COVID-19. The CDR3 DNA sequence: TGTGCCAGCAGCCACCTACAGGGTGGGGCTTTCTTT. Its protein product is CASSHLQGGAFF.